The present entry profiles one T cell receptor beta chain with its context. Its antigen is not identified. In germline, CDR1 is MDHEN, CDR2 SYDVKM. The CDR3 contains 15 residues. Trimming took 6 bases from V and 2 from J, leaving 13 bases between them. This sample was included in a study of shared clonotypes between healthy human individuals. Findings of the study overall: Only a few donors were included, so the genetic and exposure-history diversity represented was limited.

DNA at 200 ng, 25,000 to 30,000 T cell genomes, went into sorted-subset replicate PCRs. In the original analysis: Junction-only sequences produced by ImmunoSEQ had no quality scores, so filtering differed. Libraries were prepared by immunoSEQ multiplex PCR; TCRdb keeps only in-frame clonotypes and omits some of them. For V, J and clone size, that table is used; D and trimming come from the DNA. The sample gives 100,000 to 130,000 clones, about 71% of which show up once; about 24% is in the top ten. The chain has TRBV28 and TRBJ1-4; unclear D gene. What was sequenced was memory CD8+ T cells sorted from blood. The subset is: CD45RO+ cells pooled with CCR7-negative TemRA cells. The TCR originated in a woman aged 25 to 45 in good health. Here the CDR3 DNA reads TGTGCCAGCAGCCTCCTCGGTGGGACTAATGAAAAACTGTTTTTT. This encodes CASSLLGGTNEKLFF.